This record concerns one T cell receptor beta chain sequence. After removal of 4 bases from V and 3 bases from J, the junction contained 8 bases not matched to a gene. CDR3 size: 15 residues. The V gene's germline CDR1 is MDHEN and CDR2 SYDVKM. Some clones are missing from TCRdb's copy, which holds only in-frame ones; the method was immunoSEQ multiplex PCR. The sample lists some 1.5 million clones, 95% to 99% occurring once. This record belongs to a study of shared clonotypes between healthy human individuals. Source material: naive CD4+ T cells sorted from blood. Subset meaning: CD45RA+ positively selected. The source is a man younger than 45 in good health. This chain joins TRBV28 and TRBJ2-7; 8 nucleotides align to TRBD2. The CDR3 reads CASSSPAGVSYEQYF. In DNA, the CDR3 is TGTGCCAGCAGTTCCCCAGCGGGAGTCAGCTACGAGCAGTACTTC.